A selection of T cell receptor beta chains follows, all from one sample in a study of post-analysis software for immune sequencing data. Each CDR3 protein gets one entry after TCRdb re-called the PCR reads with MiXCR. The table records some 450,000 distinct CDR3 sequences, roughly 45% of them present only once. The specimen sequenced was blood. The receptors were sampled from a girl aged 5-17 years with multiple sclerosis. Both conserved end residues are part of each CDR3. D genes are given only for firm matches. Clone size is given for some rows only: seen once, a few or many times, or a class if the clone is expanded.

CDR3 protein: CASSSSGIETQYF
D gene: TRBD2
clone size: few
CDR3 length: 13
V gene: TRBV7-9

CDR3 protein: CASRPGTSGPSTDTQYF
D gene: TRBD2
clone size: few
CDR3 length: 17
V gene: TRBV28

CDR3 protein: CASSGGSGETQYF
D gene: -
clone size: -
CDR3 length: 13
V gene: TRBV11-2

CDR3 protein: CASSRDGLASNEQFF
D gene: TRBD2
clone size: few
CDR3 length: 15
V gene: TRBV2

CDR3 protein: CAIKTGRGEAFF
D gene: -
clone size: -
CDR3 length: 12
V gene: TRBV10-3

CDR3 protein: CASSRLAGLVNEQFF
D gene: TRBD2
clone size: -
CDR3 length: 15
V gene: TRBV6-2/TRBV6-3

CDR3 protein: CASSVRDYRQETQYF
D gene: TRBD2
clone size: -
CDR3 length: 15
V gene: TRBV9

CDR3 protein: CASSVGDSLYYGYTF
D gene: TRBD1
clone size: -
CDR3 length: 15
V gene: TRBV5-6

CDR3 protein: CASSYSLGREQYF
D gene: -
clone size: -
CDR3 length: 13
V gene: TRBV6-6

CDR3 protein: CASSQPTSGRGYEQYF
D gene: TRBD2
clone size: few
CDR3 length: 16
V gene: TRBV4-1

CDR3 protein: CASSSLTGTGGNEQFF
D gene: TRBD1
clone size: few
CDR3 length: 16
V gene: TRBV7-3

CDR3 protein: CSVVDRGTCYEQYF
D gene: TRBD1
clone size: -
CDR3 length: 14
V gene: TRBV29-1

CDR3 protein: CASSFSGAHNEQFF
D gene: -
clone size: few
CDR3 length: 14
V gene: TRBV12-3/TRBV12-4

CDR3 protein: CASSQVDLITYNEQFF
D gene: -
clone size: -
CDR3 length: 16
V gene: TRBV4-1

CDR3 protein: CASSLVGATGAEQYF
D gene: TRBD1
clone size: -
CDR3 length: 15
V gene: TRBV7-2

CDR3 protein: CASGGTIYGYTF
D gene: -
clone size: few
CDR3 length: 12
V gene: TRBV9

CDR3 protein: CASSLAGLGGYTF
D gene: -
clone size: -
CDR3 length: 13
V gene: TRBV7-8

CDR3 protein: CASSQCDGGLRQHEQYF
D gene: -
clone size: -
CDR3 length: 17
V gene: TRBV4-2

CDR3 protein: CASSRRGYNEQFF
D gene: -
clone size: few
CDR3 length: 13
V gene: TRBV3-1

CDR3 protein: CSVAPGGVPYGYTF
D gene: -
clone size: -
CDR3 length: 14
V gene: TRBV29-1

CDR3 protein: CASSISGRLETQYF
D gene: TRBD2
clone size: few
CDR3 length: 14
V gene: TRBV6-5

CDR3 protein: CASSQGAEEVYTF
D gene: -
clone size: few
CDR3 length: 13
V gene: TRBV4-2

CDR3 protein: CATSRDLRTGWDNEQYF
D gene: TRBD1
clone size: -
CDR3 length: 17
V gene: TRBV15

CDR3 protein: CSAPRTSGTTDTQYF
D gene: TRBD2
clone size: -
CDR3 length: 15
V gene: TRBV20-1

CDR3 protein: CASTPRNAGLAENTQYF
D gene: TRBD2
clone size: -
CDR3 length: 17
V gene: TRBV27

CDR3 protein: CASRGGGVDEQFF
D gene: -
clone size: -
CDR3 length: 13
V gene: TRBV5-1

CDR3 protein: CASSQDWTGGQYF
D gene: TRBD2
clone size: -
CDR3 length: 13
V gene: TRBV3-1

CDR3 protein: CSVEDLPGTLNYGYTF
D gene: -
clone size: -
CDR3 length: 16
V gene: TRBV29-1

CDR3 protein: CASSLAGRRTGELFF
D gene: -
clone size: once
CDR3 length: 15
V gene: TRBV5-6

CDR3 protein: CSASRGQGQEQFF
D gene: TRBD1
clone size: -
CDR3 length: 13
V gene: TRBV20-1

CDR3 protein: CASSQDVELNYGYTF
D gene: -
clone size: -
CDR3 length: 15
V gene: TRBV3-1

CDR3 protein: CASSQGTSRFHEQYF
D gene: TRBD2
clone size: -
CDR3 length: 15
V gene: TRBV14

CDR3 protein: CATSRDSDTEAFF
D gene: -
clone size: -
CDR3 length: 13
V gene: TRBV15

CDR3 protein: CASRYGGYNEQFF
D gene: -
clone size: -
CDR3 length: 13
V gene: TRBV6-5

CDR3 protein: CASSYDGLAGWGTGELFF
D gene: TRBD2
clone size: -
CDR3 length: 18
V gene: TRBV27

CDR3 protein: CASSNSGSVDTQYF
D gene: TRBD2
clone size: -
CDR3 length: 14
V gene: TRBV28